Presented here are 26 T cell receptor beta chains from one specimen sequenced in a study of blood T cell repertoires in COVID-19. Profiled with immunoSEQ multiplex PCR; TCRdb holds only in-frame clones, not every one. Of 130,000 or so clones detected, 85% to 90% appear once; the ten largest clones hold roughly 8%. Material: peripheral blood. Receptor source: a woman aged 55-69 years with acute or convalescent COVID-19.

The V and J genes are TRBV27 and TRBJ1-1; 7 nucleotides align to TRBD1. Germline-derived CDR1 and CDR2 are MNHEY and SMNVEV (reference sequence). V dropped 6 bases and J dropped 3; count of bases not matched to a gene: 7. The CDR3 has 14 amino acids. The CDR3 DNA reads TGTGCCAGCAGACCACAGGGGACGGACACTGAAGCTTTCTTT. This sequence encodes CASRPQGTDTEAFF.

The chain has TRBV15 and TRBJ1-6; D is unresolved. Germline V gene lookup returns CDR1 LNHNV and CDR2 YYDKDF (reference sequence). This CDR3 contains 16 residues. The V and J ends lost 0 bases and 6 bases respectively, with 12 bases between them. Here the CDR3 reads CATSRDLRGSNSPLHF. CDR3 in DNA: TGTGCCACCAGCAGAGATCTCCGGGGATCTAATTCACCCCTCCACTTT.

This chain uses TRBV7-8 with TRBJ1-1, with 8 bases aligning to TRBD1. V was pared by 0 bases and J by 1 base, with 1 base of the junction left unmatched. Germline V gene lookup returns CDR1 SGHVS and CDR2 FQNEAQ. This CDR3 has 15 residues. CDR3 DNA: TGTGCCAGCAGCTTAGCCGGGACAGGGAACACTGAAGCTTTCTTT. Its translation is CASSLAGTGNTEAFF.

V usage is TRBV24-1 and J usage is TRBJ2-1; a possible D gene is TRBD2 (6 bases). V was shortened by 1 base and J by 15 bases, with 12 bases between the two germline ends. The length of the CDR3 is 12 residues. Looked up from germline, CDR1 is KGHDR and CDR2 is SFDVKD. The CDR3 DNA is TGTGCCACCAGTGATTTTGGAGGGGCTCGGTTCTTC. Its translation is CATSDFGGARFF.

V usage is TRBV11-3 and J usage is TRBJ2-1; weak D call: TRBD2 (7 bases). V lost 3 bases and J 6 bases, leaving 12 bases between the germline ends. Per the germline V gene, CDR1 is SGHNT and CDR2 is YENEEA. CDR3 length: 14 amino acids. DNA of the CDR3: TGTGCCAGCAGCTTGGAGGGGGGGCGCAATGAGCAGTTCTTC. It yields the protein CASSLEGGRNEQFF.

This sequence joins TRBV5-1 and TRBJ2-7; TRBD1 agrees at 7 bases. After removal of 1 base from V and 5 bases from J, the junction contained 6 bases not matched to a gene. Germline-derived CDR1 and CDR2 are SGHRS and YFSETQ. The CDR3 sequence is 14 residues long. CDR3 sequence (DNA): TGCGCCAGCAGCTTGTACAGGGGTGAGCACGAGCAGTACTTC. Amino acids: CASSLYRGEHEQYF.

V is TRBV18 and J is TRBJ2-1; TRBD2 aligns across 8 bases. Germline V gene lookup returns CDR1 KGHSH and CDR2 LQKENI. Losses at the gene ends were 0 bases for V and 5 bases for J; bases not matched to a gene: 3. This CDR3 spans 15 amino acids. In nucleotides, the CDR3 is TGTGCCAGCTCACCACCCGGGGGGGCCCACAATGAGCAGTTCTTC. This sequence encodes CASSPPGGAHNEQFF.

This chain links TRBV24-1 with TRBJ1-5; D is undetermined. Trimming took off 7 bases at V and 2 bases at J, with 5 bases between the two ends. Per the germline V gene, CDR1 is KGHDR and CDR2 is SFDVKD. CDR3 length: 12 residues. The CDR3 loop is CATSQGNQPQHF. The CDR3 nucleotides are TGTGCCACCAGCCAGGGCAATCAGCCCCAGCATTTT.

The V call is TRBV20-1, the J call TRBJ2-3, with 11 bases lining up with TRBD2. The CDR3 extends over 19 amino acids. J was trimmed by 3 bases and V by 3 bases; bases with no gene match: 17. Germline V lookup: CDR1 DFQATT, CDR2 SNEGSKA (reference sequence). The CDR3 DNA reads TGCAGTGCTAGTCCTTGGCTAGCGGGGGGATTGACGGATACAGATACGCAGTATTTT. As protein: CSASPWLAGGLTDTDTQYF.

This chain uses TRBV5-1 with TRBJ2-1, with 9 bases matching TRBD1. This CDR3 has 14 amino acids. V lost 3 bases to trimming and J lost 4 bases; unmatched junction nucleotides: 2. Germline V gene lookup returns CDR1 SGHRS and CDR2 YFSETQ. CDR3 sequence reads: CASSSDRGYNEQFF. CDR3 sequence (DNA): TGCGCCAGCAGCTCGGACAGGGGATACAATGAGCAGTTCTTC.

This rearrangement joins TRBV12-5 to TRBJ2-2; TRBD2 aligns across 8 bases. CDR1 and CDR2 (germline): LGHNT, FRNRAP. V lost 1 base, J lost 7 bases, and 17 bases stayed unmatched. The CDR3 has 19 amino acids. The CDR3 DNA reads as TGTGCTAGTGGTTTGGCCCTAACGGGGGGGCCTGAGAGTGGCGGGGAGCTGTTTTTT. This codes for CASGLALTGGPESGGELFF.

The CDR3 coding sequence is TGTGCCAGCAGCATCTACACAGATACGCAGTATTTT. It translates to CASSIYTDTQYF. The chain combines TRBV7-9 with TRBJ2-3; D not certain. The CDR3 extends over 12 amino acids. Germline V gene sequence: CDR1 SEHNR, CDR2 FQNEAQ (reference sequence). Deletions cut 5 bases from V and 2 bases from J, with 5 bases between.

The CDR3 bases are TGTGCCAGCAGCTTCGGACTGAACACCGGGGAGCTGTTTTTT. This sequence encodes CASSFGLNTGELFF. The V call is TRBV7-9, the J call TRBJ2-2, with D maybe TRBD2 (5 bases). CDR1 and CDR2 (germline): SEHNR, FQNEAQ (reference sequence). The ends were cut back, 3 bases at V and 1 base at J, with 6 bases in the middle. The CDR3 sequence is 14 residues long. Drawing the rest from reference TRBV7-9 and TRBJ2-2, the complete variable domain is DTGVSQNPRHKITKRGQNVTFRCDPISEHNRLYWYRQTLGQGPEFLTYFQNEAQLEKSRLLSDRFSAERPKGSFSTLEIQRTEQGDSAMYLCASSFGLNTGELFFGEGSRLTVL.

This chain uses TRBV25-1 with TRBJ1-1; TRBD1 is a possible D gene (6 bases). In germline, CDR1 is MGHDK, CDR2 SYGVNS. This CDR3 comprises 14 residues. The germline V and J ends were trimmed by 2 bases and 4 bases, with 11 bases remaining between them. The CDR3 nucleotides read TGTGCCAGCAGTGAAGGGGGCAGGGCCACTGAAGCTTTCTTT. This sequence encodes CASSEGGRATEAFF.

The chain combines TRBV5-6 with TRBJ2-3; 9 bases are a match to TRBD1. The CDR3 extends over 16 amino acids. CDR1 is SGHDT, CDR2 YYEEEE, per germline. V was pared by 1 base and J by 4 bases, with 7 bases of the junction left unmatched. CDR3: CASSLRATGGPDTQYF. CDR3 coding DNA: TGTGCCAGCAGCTTGCGGGCCACAGGGGGCCCAGATACGCAGTATTTT.

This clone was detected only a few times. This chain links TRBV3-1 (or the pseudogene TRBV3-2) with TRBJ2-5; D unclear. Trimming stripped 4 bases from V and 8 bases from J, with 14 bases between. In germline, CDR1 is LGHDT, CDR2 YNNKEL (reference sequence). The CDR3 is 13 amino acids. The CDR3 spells CASSPRSAGTQYF. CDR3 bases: TGTGCCAGCAGCCCCAGATCCGCTGGCACCCAGTACTTC.

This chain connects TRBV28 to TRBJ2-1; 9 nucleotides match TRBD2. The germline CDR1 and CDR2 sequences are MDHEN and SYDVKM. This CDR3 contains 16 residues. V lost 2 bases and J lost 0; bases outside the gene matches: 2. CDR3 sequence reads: CASSLSGGSSYNEQFF. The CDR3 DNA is TGTGCCAGCAGTTTAAGCGGGGGGAGCTCCTACAATGAGCAGTTCTTC.

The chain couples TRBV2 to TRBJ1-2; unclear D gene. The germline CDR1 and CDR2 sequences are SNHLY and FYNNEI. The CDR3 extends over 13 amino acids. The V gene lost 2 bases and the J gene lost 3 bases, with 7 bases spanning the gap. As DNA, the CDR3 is TGTGCCAGCAGTGAAACATTGGACTATGGCTACACCTTC. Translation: CASSETLDYGYTF.

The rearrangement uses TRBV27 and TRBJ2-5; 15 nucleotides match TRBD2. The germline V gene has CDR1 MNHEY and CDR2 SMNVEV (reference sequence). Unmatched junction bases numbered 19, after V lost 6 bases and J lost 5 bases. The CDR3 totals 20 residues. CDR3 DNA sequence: TGTGCCAGCAGCCCATCCCCAGTTGGACTAGCGGGGGGGCCGAGGGAGACCCAGTACTTC. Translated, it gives CASSPSPVGLAGGPRETQYF.

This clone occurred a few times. The DNA of the CDR3 is TGTGCCAGCAGCAGGCGACGGGACAGTGCCTCGTGGGGCTACACCTTC. It yields the protein CASSRRRDSASWGYTF. The rearrangement uses TRBV5-5 and TRBJ1-2, with 7 bases fitting TRBD1. This CDR3 is 16 amino acids long. V shed 4 bases and J 8 bases; nucleotides not matched to a gene: 17. The germline gives CDR1 SGHKS, CDR2 YYEKEE (reference sequence).

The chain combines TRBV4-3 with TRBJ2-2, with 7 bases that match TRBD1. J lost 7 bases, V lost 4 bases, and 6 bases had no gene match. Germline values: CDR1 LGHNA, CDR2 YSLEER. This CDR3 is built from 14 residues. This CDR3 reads CASSRQTGVGELFF. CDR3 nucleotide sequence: TGCGCCAGCAGCCGGCAAACAGGGGTCGGGGAGCTGTTTTTT.

The DNA for the CDR3 is TGTGCCACCAGCGGACAGTCGAACACTGAAGCTTTCTTT. It is translated as CATSGQSNTEAFF. V usage is TRBV24-1 and J usage is TRBJ1-1; D might be TRBD1 (6 bases). Germline loops: CDR1 KGHDR, CDR2 SFDVKD. The V end lost 7 bases, the J end lost 1 base, and 9 bases lay between the germline ends. This CDR3 comprises 13 residues.

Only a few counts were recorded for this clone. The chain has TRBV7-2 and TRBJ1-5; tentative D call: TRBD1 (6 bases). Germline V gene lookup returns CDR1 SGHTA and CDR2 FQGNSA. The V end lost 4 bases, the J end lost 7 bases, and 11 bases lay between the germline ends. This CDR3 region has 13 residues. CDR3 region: CASSSYRDQPQHF. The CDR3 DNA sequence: TGTGCCAGCAGCTCCTACAGGGACCAGCCCCAGCATTTT.

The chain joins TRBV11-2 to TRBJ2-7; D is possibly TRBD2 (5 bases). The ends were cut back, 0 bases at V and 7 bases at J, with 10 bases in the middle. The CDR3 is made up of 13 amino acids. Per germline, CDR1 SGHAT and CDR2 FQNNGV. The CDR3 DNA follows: TGTGCCAGCAGCTTAGAACCGGGGAGTGAGCAGTACTTC. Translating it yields CASSLEPGSEQYF.

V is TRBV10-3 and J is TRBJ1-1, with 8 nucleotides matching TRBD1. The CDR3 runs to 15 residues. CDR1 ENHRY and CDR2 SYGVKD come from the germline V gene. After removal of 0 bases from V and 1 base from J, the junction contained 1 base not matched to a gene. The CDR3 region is CAISESDRGNTEAFF. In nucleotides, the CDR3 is TGTGCCATCAGTGAGTCAGACAGGGGGAACACTGAAGCTTTCTTT.

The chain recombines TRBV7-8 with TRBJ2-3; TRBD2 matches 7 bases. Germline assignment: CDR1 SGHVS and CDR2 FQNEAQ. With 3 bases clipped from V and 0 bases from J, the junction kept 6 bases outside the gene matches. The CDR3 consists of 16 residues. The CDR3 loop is CASSFLGGVSTDTQYF. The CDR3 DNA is TGTGCCAGCAGCTTTTTGGGGGGGGTAAGCACAGATACGCAGTATTTT. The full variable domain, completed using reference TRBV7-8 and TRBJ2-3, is GAGVSQSPRYKVAKRGQDVALRCDPISGHVSLFWYQQALGQGPEFLTYFQNEAQLDKSGLPSDRFFAERPEGSVSTLKIQRTQQEDSAVYLCASSFLGGVSTDTQYFGPGTRLTVL.